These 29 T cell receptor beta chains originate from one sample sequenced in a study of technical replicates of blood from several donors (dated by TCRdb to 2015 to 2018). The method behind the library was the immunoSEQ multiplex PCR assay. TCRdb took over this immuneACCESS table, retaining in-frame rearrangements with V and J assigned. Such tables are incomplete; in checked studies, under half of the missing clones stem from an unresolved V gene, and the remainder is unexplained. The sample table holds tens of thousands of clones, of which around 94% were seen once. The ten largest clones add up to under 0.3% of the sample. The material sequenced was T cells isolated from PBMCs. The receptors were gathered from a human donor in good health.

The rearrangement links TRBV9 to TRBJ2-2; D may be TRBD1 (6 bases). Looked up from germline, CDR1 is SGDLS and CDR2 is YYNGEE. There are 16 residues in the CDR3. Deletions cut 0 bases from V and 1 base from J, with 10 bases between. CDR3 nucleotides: TGTGCCAGCAGCGTAGCAAGGACAGTGAACACCGGGGAGCTGTTTTTT. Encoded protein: CASSVARTVNTGELFF.

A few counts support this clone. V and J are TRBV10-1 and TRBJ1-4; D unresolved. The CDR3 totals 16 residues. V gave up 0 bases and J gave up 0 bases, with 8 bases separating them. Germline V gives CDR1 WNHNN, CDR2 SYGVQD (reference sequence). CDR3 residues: CASSESKAATNEKLFF. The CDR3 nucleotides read TGCGCCAGCAGTGAGTCGAAAGCCGCAACTAATGAAAAACTGTTTTTT.

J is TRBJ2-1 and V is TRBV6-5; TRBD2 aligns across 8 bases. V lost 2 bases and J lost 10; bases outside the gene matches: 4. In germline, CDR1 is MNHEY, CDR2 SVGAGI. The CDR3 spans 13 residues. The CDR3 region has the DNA TGTGCCAGCAGTTACGGAAGCGGGGGAGAGCAGTTCTTC. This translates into CASSYGSGGEQFF.

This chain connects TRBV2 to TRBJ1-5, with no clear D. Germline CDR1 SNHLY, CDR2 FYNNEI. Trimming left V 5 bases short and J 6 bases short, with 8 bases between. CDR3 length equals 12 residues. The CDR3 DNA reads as TGTGCCAGCAGTCCCGGTGTTCAGCCCCAGCATTTT. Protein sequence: CASSPGVQPQHF.

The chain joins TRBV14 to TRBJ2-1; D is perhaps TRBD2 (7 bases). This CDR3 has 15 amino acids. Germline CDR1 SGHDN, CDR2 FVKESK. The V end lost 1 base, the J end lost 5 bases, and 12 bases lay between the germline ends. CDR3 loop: CASSQAGGRNNEQFF. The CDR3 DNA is TGTGCCAGCAGCCAAGCGGGGGGCAGGAACAATGAGCAGTTCTTC.

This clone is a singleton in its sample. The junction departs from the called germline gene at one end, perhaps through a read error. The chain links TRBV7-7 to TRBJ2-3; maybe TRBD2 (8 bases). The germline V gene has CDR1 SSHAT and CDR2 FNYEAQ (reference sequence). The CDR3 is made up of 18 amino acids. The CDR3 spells CASSPDRWAGGRTDTQYF. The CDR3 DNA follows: TGTGCTAGCAGCCCGGACAGGTGGGCGGGGGGACGCACAGATACGCAGTATTTT.

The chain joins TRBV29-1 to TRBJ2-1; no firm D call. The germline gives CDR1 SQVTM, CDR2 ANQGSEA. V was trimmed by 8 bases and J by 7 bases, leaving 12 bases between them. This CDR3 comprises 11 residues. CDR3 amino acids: CSRLCMNEQFF. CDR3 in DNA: TGCAGCCGGTTGTGTATGAATGAGCAGTTCTTC.

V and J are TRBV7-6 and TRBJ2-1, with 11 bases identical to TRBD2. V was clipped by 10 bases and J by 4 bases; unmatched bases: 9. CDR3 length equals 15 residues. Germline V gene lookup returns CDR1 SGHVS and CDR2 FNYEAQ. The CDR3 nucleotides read TGTGCCATCGACTCCGGGACTAGCGGATACAATGAGCAGTTCTTC. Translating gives CAIDSGTSGYNEQFF.

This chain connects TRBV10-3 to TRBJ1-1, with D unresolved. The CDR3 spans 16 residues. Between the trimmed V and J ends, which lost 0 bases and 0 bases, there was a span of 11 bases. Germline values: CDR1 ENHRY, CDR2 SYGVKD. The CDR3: CAISESNKNMNTEAFF. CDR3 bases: TGTGCCATCAGTGAGTCGAATAAAAACATGAACACTGAAGCTTTCTTT.

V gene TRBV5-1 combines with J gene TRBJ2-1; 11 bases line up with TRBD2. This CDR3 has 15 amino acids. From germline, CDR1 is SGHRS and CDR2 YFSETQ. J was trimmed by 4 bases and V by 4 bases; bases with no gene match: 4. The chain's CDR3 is CASSVTSGTYNEQFF. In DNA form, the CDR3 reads TGCGCCAGCAGCGTGACTAGCGGGACTTACAATGAGCAGTTCTTC.

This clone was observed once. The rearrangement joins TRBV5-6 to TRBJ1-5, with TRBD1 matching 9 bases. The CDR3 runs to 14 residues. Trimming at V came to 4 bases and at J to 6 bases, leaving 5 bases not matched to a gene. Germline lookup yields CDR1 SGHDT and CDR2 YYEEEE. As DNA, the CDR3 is TGTGCCAGCAGCGCGGACAGGGGTAGTCAGCCCCAGCATTTT. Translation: CASSADRGSQPQHF.

The CDR3 DNA reads TGTGCCAGCAGCTTGTTGCCAGGGGCTAAAGAGCAGTACTTC. It codes for CASSLLPGAKEQYF. The chain uses TRBV5-8 and TRBJ2-7, with D perhaps TRBD1 (6 bases). CDR3 size: 14 residues. Trimming removed 1 base at V and 7 bases at J, with 15 bases between. Germline assignment: CDR1 SGHTS and CDR2 YDEGEE.

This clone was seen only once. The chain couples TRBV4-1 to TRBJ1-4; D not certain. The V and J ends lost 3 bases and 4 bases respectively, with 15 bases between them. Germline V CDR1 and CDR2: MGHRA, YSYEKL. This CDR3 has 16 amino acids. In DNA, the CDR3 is TGCGCCAGCAGCCAGGAGTACCGGGTCCATAATGAAAAACTGTTTTTT. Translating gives CASSQEYRVHNEKLFF.

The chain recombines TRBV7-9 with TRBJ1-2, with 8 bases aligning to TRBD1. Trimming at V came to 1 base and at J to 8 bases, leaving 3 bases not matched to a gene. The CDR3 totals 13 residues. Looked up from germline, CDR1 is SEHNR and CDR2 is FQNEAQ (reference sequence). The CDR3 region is CASSLGTGWGYTF. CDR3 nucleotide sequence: TGTGCCAGCAGCTTAGGGACAGGGTGGGGCTACACCTTC. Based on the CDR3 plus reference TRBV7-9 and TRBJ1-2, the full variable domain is DTGVSQNPRHKITKRGQNVTFRCDPISEHNRLYWYRQTLGQGPEFLTYFQNEAQLEKSRLLSDRFSAERPKGSFSTLEIQRTEQGDSAMYLCASSLGTGWGYTFGSGTRLTVV.

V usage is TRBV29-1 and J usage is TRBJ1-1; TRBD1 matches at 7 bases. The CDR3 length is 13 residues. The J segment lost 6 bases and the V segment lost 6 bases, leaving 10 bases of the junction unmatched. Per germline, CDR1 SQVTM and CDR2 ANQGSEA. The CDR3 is CSVASRGKAEAFF. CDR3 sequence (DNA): TGCAGCGTCGCATCCAGGGGGAAGGCTGAAGCTTTCTTT. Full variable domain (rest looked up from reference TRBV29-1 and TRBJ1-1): SAVISQKPSRDICQRGTSLTIQCQVDSQVTMMFWYRQQPGQSLTLIATANQGSEATYESGFVIDKFPISRPNLTFSTLTVSNMSPEDSSIYLCSVASRGKAEAFFGQGTRLTVV.

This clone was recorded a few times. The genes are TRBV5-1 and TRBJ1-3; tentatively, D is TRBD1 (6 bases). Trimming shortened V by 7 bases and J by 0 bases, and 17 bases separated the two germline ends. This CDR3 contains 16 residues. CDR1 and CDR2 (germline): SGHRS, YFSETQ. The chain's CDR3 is CASGEQGLHSGNTIYF. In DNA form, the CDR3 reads TGCGCCAGCGGAGAACAGGGCCTTCACTCTGGAAACACCATATATTTT.

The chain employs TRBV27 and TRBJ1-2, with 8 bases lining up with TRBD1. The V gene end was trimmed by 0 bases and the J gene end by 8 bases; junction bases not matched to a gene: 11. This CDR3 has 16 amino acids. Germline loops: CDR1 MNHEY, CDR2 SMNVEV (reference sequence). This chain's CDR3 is CASSLSVAGGFRGYTF. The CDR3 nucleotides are TGTGCCAGCAGTTTATCTGTCGCAGGGGGCTTTCGAGGCTACACCTTC.

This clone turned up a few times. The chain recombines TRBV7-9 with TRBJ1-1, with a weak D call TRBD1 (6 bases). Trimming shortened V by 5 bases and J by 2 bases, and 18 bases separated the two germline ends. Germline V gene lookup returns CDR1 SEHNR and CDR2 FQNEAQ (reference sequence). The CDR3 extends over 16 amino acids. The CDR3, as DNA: TGTGCCAGCAGCATAACCACCCCACAGGGTAACACTGAAGCTTTCTTT. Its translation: CASSITTPQGNTEAFF.

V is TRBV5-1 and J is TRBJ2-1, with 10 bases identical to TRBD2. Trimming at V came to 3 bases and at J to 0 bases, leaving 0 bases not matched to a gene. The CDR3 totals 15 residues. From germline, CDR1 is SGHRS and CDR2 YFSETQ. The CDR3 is CASSSSGSSYNEQFF. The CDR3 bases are TGCGCCAGCAGCTCTAGCGGGAGCTCCTACAATGAGCAGTTCTTC.

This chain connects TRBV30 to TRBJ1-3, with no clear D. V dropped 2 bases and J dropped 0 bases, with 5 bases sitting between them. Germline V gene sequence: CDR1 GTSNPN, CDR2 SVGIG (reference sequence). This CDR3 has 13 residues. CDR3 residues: CAWSLSSGNTIYF. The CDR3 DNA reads TGTGCCTGGAGTCTGAGCTCTGGAAACACCATATATTTT. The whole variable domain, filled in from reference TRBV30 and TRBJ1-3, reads SQTIHQWPATLVQPVGSPLSLECTVEGTSNPNLYWYRQAAGRGLQLLFYSVGIGQISSEVPQNLSASRPQDRQFILSSKKLLLSDSGFYLCAWSLSSGNTIYFGEGSWLTVV.

The CDR3 sequence: CASSPGLAVHNEQFF. The CDR3 DNA reads as TGTGCCAGCAGCCCCGGACTAGCGGTACACAATGAGCAGTTCTTC. The rearrangement links TRBV9 to TRBJ2-1; 10 positions match TRBD2. V lost 4 bases to trimming and J lost 5 bases; unmatched junction nucleotides: 6. Germline lookup yields CDR1 SGDLS and CDR2 YYNGEE. This CDR3 is built from 15 residues.

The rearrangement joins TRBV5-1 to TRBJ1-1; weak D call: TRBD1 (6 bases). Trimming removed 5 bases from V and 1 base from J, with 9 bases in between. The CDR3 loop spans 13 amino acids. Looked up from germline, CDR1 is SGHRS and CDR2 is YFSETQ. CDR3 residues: CASSSGENTEAFF. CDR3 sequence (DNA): TGCGCCAGCAGTTCAGGGGAGAACACTGAAGCTTTCTTT.

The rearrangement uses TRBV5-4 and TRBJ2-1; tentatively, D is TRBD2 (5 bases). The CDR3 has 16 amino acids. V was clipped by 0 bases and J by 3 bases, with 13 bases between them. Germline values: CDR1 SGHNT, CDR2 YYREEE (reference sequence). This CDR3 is CASSLGSSRDYNEQFF. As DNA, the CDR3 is TGTGCCAGCAGCTTGGGATCTAGCAGAGACTACAATGAGCAGTTCTTC.

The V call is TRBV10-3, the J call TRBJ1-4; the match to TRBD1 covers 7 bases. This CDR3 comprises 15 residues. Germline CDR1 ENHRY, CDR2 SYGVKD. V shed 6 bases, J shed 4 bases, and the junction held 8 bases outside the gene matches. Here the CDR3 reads CAIRDRDRNNEKLFF. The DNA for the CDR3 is TGTGCCATCAGGGACCGGGACAGAAATAATGAAAAACTGTTTTTT.

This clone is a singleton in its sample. The CDR3 reads CASRGTSGSEVIEQYF. The CDR3, as DNA: TGTGCCAGCAGGGGGACTAGCGGGAGTGAGGTAATCGAGCAGTACTTC. The chain employs TRBV7-9 and TRBJ2-7, with TRBD2 matching 14 bases. The V segment lost 6 bases and the J segment 6 bases; nucleotides outside the gene matches: 10. The CDR3 sequence is 16 residues long. Germline lookup yields CDR1 SEHNR and CDR2 FQNEAQ (reference sequence).

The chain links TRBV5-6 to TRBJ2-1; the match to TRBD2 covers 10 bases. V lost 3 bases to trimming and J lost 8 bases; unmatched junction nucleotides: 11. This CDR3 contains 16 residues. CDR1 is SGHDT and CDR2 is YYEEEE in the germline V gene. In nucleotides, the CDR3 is TGTGCCAGCAGCTATACCGGGACTAGCGATTGGTATGAGCAGTTCTTC. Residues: CASSYTGTSDWYEQFF.

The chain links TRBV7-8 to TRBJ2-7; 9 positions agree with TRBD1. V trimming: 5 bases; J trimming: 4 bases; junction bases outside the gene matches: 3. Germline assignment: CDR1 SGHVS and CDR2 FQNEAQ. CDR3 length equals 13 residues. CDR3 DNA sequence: TGTGCCAGCAGCCCCGACAGGGGGTACGAGCAGTACTTC. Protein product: CASSPDRGYEQYF.

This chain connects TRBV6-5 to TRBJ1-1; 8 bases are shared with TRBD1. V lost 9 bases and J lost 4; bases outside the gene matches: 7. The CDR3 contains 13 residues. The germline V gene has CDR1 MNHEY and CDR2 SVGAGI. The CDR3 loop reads CASRTGRPTEAFF. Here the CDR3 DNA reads TGTGCCAGTCGGACAGGGCGACCCACTGAAGCTTTCTTT.

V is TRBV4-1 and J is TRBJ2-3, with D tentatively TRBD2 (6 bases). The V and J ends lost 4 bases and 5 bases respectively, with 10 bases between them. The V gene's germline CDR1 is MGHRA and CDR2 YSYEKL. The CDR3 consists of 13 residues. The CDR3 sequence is CASSRLGGDTQYF. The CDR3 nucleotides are TGCGCCAGCAGCCGGCTCGGGGGAGATACGCAGTATTTT.